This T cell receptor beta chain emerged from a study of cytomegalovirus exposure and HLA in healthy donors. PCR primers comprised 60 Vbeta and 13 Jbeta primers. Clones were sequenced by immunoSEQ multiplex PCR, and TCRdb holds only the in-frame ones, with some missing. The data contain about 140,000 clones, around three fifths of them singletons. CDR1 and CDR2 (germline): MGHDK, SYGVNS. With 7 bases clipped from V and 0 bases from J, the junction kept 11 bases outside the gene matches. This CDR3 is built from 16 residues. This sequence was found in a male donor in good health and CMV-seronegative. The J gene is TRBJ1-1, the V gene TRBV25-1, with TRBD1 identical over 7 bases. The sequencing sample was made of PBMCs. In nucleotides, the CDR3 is TGTGCCAGCACACAGGGGCCGCAATTTATGAACACTGAAGCTTTCTTT. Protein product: CASTQGPQFMNTEAFF.